A single sample gave rise to the 28 T cell receptor beta chains below, sequenced in a study of T cell responses to AZD1222 COVID-19 vaccine. TCRdb's table, derived via immunoSEQ multiplex PCR, lists solely in-frame clones and lacks some. The table lists about 140,000 clones, about 92% of them singletons. Specimen: peripheral blood, collected on day 0 of MenACWY control vaccination. Receptors were obtained from an adult in good health.

CDR3 sequence: CASSPRRNGYGELFF. As DNA, the CDR3 is TGTGCCAGCAGCCCTCGCAGGAATGGGTACGGGGAGCTGTTTTTT. The chain employs TRBV7-2 and TRBJ2-2, with D unresolved. CDR1 and CDR2 from the germline V gene are SGHTA and FQGNSA. The CDR3 covers 15 residues. The V end was cut by 5 bases, the J end by 7 bases, with 17 bases between. Filled out from reference TRBV7-2 and TRBJ2-2, the complete variable domain reads GAGVSQSPSNKVTEKGKDVELRCDPISGHTALYWYRQSLGQGLEFLIYFQGNSAPDKSGLPSDRFSAERTGGSVSTLTIQRTQQEDSAVYLCASSPRRNGYGELFFGEGSRLTVL.

The chain combines TRBV2 with TRBJ2-7; D remains ambiguous. The CDR3 runs 13 residues. Per the germline V gene, CDR1 is SNHLY and CDR2 is FYNNEI. The ends were cut back, 1 base at V and 3 bases at J, with 7 bases in the middle. CDR3 region: CASSEDASYEQYF. The CDR3 region has the DNA TGTGCCAGCAGTGAAGATGCCAGCTACGAGCAGTACTTC.

This chain links TRBV18 with TRBJ2-7; 7 bases are shared with TRBD2. The CDR3 sequence is 13 residues long. Trimming cost V 2 bases and J 6 bases; bases outside gene matches: 4. Germline assignment: CDR1 KGHSH and CDR2 LQKENI. The CDR3 sequence is CASSPAGAVEQYF. CDR3 nucleotide sequence: TGTGCCAGCTCACCAGCGGGAGCGGTCGAGCAGTACTTC.

The chain has TRBV5-6 and TRBJ1-5, with D tentatively TRBD1 (5 bases). V dropped 5 bases and J dropped 7 bases, with 13 bases sitting between them. The germline V gene has CDR1 SGHDT and CDR2 YYEEEE. CDR3 length equals 13 residues. The CDR3 DNA reads as TGTGCCAGCAGTTGGGGGAGGTACCAGCCCCAGCATTTT. Protein product: CASSWGRYQPQHF.

The chain couples TRBV28 to TRBJ2-7, with 13 bases that match TRBD2. J was trimmed by 5 bases and V by 6 bases; bases with no gene match: 10. This CDR3 region has 16 residues. Germline CDR1 is MDHEN and CDR2 is SYDVKM. CDR3 bases: TGTGCCAGCAGCCTTGGGGGGACTAGCGGGGTCCACGAGCAGTACTTC. Its translation: CASSLGGTSGVHEQYF.

The chain employs TRBV28 and TRBJ2-7; a possible D gene is TRBD1 (6 bases). There are 12 residues in the CDR3. The germline V and J ends were trimmed by 8 bases and 3 bases, with 11 bases remaining between them. Germline V gives CDR1 MDHEN, CDR2 SYDVKM. CDR3 in DNA: TGTGCCAGCGGGACAACCGTCTACGAGCAGTACTTC. This codes for CASGTTVYEQYF.

This sequence joins TRBV3-1 (or the pseudogene TRBV3-2) and TRBJ1-2, with D tentatively TRBD1 (5 bases). This CDR3 region has 13 residues. The germline gives CDR1 LGHDT, CDR2 YNNKEL (reference sequence). The ends were cut back, 2 bases at V and 8 bases at J, with 12 bases in the middle. The CDR3 here is CASSQKGEDGYTF. The CDR3 DNA sequence: TGTGCCAGCAGCCAAAAAGGGGAAGACGGCTACACCTTC.

This chain joins TRBV5-6 and TRBJ1-6; no clear D gene. Germline assignment: CDR1 SGHDT and CDR2 YYEEEE. There are 16 residues in the CDR3. Trimming removed 0 bases from V and 6 bases from J, with 13 bases in between. CDR3 sequence reads: CASSLVVSPSNSPLHF. CDR3 in DNA: TGTGCCAGCAGCTTGGTAGTGAGCCCTTCTAATTCACCCCTCCACTTT.

In nucleotides, the CDR3 is TGCGCCAGCAGCTTCGGTGGACAGGCTGAAGCTTTCTTT. Protein sequence: CASSFGGQAEAFF. The chain combines TRBV5-1 with TRBJ1-1, with 7 bases aligning to TRBD1. The CDR3 runs 13 residues. J lost 6 bases, V lost 2 bases, and 4 bases had no gene match. The V gene's germline CDR1 is SGHRS and CDR2 YFSETQ.

This clone was seen a handful of times. V gene TRBV3-1 (or the pseudogene TRBV3-2) combines with J gene TRBJ1-6; TRBD1 matches at 9 bases. The CDR3 extends over 16 amino acids. V lost 4 bases and J lost 6; bases outside the gene matches: 7. CDR1 and CDR2 (germline): LGHDT, YNNKEL (reference sequence). CDR3 nucleotide sequence: TGTGCCAGCAGCCCGCGTCCGGACAGGGGTAATTCACCCCTCCACTTT. Translation gives CASSPRPDRGNSPLHF.

This clone has a single count. The chain combines TRBV5-5 with TRBJ2-7; D ambiguous. The ends were cut back, 0 bases at V and 0 bases at J, with 7 bases in the middle. Germline V CDR1 and CDR2: SGHKS, YYEKEE (reference sequence). The CDR3 consists of 14 residues. The CDR3 region is CASSLGPVSYEQYF. CDR3 DNA sequence: TGTGCCAGCAGCTTGGGGCCCGTCTCCTACGAGCAGTACTTC.

The chain uses TRBV2 and TRBJ2-1; D could derive from TRBD1 or TRBD2 (5 bases each). The CDR3 loop spans 11 amino acids. Deletions cut 11 bases from V and 9 bases from J, with 14 bases between. Germline V gene data show CDR1 as SNHLY and CDR2 as FYNNEI. The CDR3 DNA reads TGTGCCGGGGGTAGGGCTGGTGAGCAGTTCTTC. Translating gives CAGGRAGEQFF.

This clone was seen only once. The chain recombines TRBV6-2 or TRBV6-3 with TRBJ2-1; TRBD1 agrees at 8 bases. After removal of 2 bases from V and 8 bases from J, the junction contained 11 bases not matched to a gene. CDR1 is MNHEY and CDR2 is SVGEGT in the germline V gene. The CDR3 consists of 16 residues. The CDR3: CASSYRIWTGMYEQFF. Written as DNA, the CDR3 is TGTGCCAGCAGTTACCGTATCTGGACAGGGATGTATGAGCAGTTCTTC.

This chain joins TRBV4-2 and TRBJ2-2; perhaps TRBD1 as D (6 bases). The CDR3 totals 14 residues. V lost 0 bases, J lost 4 bases, and 6 bases lay in between. CDR1 is LGHNA, CDR2 YNFKEQ, per germline. The CDR3 DNA follows: TGTGCCAGCAGCCAAGACAGGGGCACCGGGGAGCTGTTTTTT. Residues: CASSQDRGTGELFF.

This chain joins TRBV4-1 and TRBJ1-1; TRBD1 is a possible D gene (5 bases). CDR3 length: 14 amino acids. V lost 8 bases and J 7 bases, leaving 20 bases between the germline ends. Germline V gene data show CDR1 as MGHRA and CDR2 as YSYEKL. The CDR3 DNA reads TGCGCCAGCTCAGGGTTGAGGAACAGATTTGAAGCTTTCTTT. Translation gives CASSGLRNRFEAFF.

This clone came up a few times. Other DNA sequences in this specimen translate into the identical CDR3. The rearrangement joins TRBV27 to TRBJ1-1; D unclear. The ends were cut back, 2 bases at V and 1 base at J, with 5 bases in the middle. The CDR3 extends over 13 amino acids. The germline V gene has CDR1 MNHEY and CDR2 SMNVEV (reference sequence). CDR3 sequence: CASSLRGNTEAFF. The CDR3 DNA reads as TGTGCCAGCAGTTTACGAGGGAACACTGAAGCTTTCTTT.

The V and J genes are TRBV7-6 and TRBJ2-7; weak D call: TRBD2 (6 bases). The CDR3 spans 15 residues. The V and J ends lost 1 base and 3 bases respectively, with 13 bases between them. Germline V gene lookup returns CDR1 SGHVS and CDR2 FNYEAQ. For the CDR3, the DNA is TGTGCCAGCAGCTTAGGGCCGACTAGTAGCTACGAGCAGTACTTC. Its protein product is CASSLGPTSSYEQYF.

This chain uses TRBV6-2 or TRBV6-3 with TRBJ1-3; D is uncertain. V dropped 4 bases and J dropped 0 bases, with 10 bases sitting between them. Germline CDR1 MNHEY, CDR2 SVGEGT. The CDR3 is made up of 15 amino acids. DNA for the CDR3: TGTGCCAGCAGTTCCTCCCTCCGCTCTGGAAACACCATATATTTT. Translating it yields CASSSSLRSGNTIYF.

This chain connects TRBV7-2 to TRBJ1-2, with D possibly matching TRBD1 (5 bases). This CDR3 has 15 amino acids. Per germline, CDR1 SGHTA and CDR2 FQGNSA. V shed 5 bases and J shed 6 bases, with 19 bases lying between them. This CDR3 reads CASSLFSGAVNGYTF. The CDR3 DNA sequence: TGTGCCAGCAGCCTCTTCTCCGGGGCTGTTAATGGCTACACCTTC.

The chain recombines TRBV19 with TRBJ2-1; TRBD2 matches 7 bases. Germline CDR1 reads LNHDA; CDR2 reads SQIVND (reference sequence). After removal of 0 bases from V and 1 base from J, the junction contained 3 bases not matched to a gene. The length of the CDR3 is 16 residues. CDR3 nucleotides: TGTGCCAGTAGTATAGATCGGGACTATTCCTACAATGAGCAGTTCTTC. Its protein is CASSIDRDYSYNEQFF.

The DNA for the CDR3 is TGTGCCAGCAGCGGGGCAGGGTGGTCGGAGACCCAGTACTTC. This gives the protein CASSGAGWSETQYF. The chain is built from TRBV14 and TRBJ2-5; a possible D gene is TRBD1 (5 bases). Germline V gene sequence: CDR1 SGHDN, CDR2 FVKESK. V shed 5 bases and J shed 5 bases, with 15 bases lying between them. The CDR3 length is 14 residues.

This chain joins TRBV27 and TRBJ1-5, with D unclear. V was clipped by 2 bases and J by 0 bases, with 14 bases between them. This CDR3 comprises 17 residues. In germline, CDR1 is MNHEY, CDR2 SMNVEV (reference sequence). The CDR3, as DNA: TGTGCCAGCAGTTTAAAAGGAGCCGGATATAGCAATCAGCCCCAGCATTTT. Its translation is CASSLKGAGYSNQPQHF.

The chain recombines TRBV7-2 with TRBJ1-1, with D perhaps TRBD1 (5 bases). CDR1 is SGHTA, CDR2 FQGNSA, per germline. Trimming removed 2 bases from V and 3 bases from J, with 16 bases in between. This CDR3 region has 16 residues. For the CDR3, the DNA is TGTGCCAGCAGCTTACTACGAGCGCAGGGAGACACTGAAGCTTTCTTT. It encodes CASSLLRAQGDTEAFF.

The chain carries TRBV12-3 or TRBV12-4 and TRBJ1-3; D ambiguous. This CDR3 comprises 11 residues. Trimming took 8 bases from V and 4 from J, leaving 6 bases between them. CDR3 sequence (DNA): TGTGCCAGCGGGATCGGAAACACCATATATTTT. Protein sequence: CASGIGNTIYF.

The genes are TRBV20-1 and TRBJ1-1; no clear D gene. Germline lookup yields CDR1 DFQATT and CDR2 SNEGSKA (reference sequence). The V end lost 3 bases, the J end lost 2 bases, and 10 bases lay between the germline ends. The CDR3 totals 13 residues. CDR3 region: CSASSGVNTEAFF. The CDR3, as DNA: TGCAGTGCTAGTTCCGGGGTCAACACTGAAGCTTTCTTT.

For this clone: At one end, the junction sequence differs from germline, possibly due to a read error. V usage is TRBV19 and J usage is TRBJ1-5; D remains ambiguous. In germline, CDR1 is LNHDA, CDR2 SQIVND (reference sequence). This CDR3 is built from 13 residues. This chain's CDR3 is CASRIGPHQPQHF. CDR3 in DNA: TGTGCCAGTAGGATAGGTCCCCATCAGCCCCAGCATTTT.

V is TRBV3-1 (or the pseudogene TRBV3-2) and J is TRBJ1-5; TRBD1 might be the D (5 bases). There are 14 residues in the CDR3. Germline V CDR1 and CDR2: LGHDT, YNNKEL (reference sequence). The V and J ends lost 4 bases and 0 bases respectively, with 7 bases between them. CDR3 DNA sequence: TGTGCCAGCAGCCGGGACCCTAGCAATCAGCCCCAGCATTTT. It encodes CASSRDPSNQPQHF.

The chain joins TRBV30 to TRBJ1-1, with D possibly TRBD1 on 5 matching bases. CDR1 is GTSNPN and CDR2 is SVGIG in the germline V gene (reference sequence). The germline V and J ends were trimmed by 5 bases and 2 bases, with 18 bases remaining between them. The CDR3 is 15 residues long. CDR3 amino acids: CAWGRDRRDNTEAFF. The CDR3 DNA is TGTGCCTGGGGTAGGGACCGCCGGGACAACACTGAAGCTTTCTTT.